A single sample is the source of the 8 T cell receptor beta chains below, sequenced in a study of T cells in localized non-small cell lung cancer. Measured with immunoSEQ multiplex PCR; TCRdb has only the in-frame clones, and not every one. Among about 59,000 clones listed, around nine tenths were seen once. Sequenced here: peripheral blood, sampled before any cancer treatment. These TCRs come from a man aged 35-75 years with stage I squamous cell lung carcinoma.

The chain joins TRBV7-3 to TRBJ2-7; D uncertain. Germline lookup yields CDR1 SGHTA and CDR2 FQGTGA. This CDR3 contains 13 residues. Trimming stripped 5 bases from V and 9 bases from J, with 17 bases between. The CDR3 here is CASSPIANGVQYF. CDR3 nucleotides: TGTGCCAGCAGCCCCATAGCAAATGGGGTGCAGTACTTC. Full variable domain (remainder filled in from reference TRBV7-3 and TRBJ2-7): GAGVSQTPSNKVTEKGKYVELRCDPISGHTALYWYRQSLGQGPEFLIYFQGTGAADDSGLPNDRFFAVRPEGSVSTLKIQRTERGDSAVYLCASSPIANGVQYFGPGTRLTVT.

This sequence joins TRBV28 and TRBJ2-1, with D possibly called TRBD1 or TRBD2 (6 bases each). This CDR3 region has 17 residues. From germline, CDR1 is MDHEN and CDR2 SYDVKM. The DNA of the CDR3 is TGTGTCGTACTGGGAAACCGGGGGCGGGAAGGCAGGAATGAGCAGTTCTTC. Translated, it gives CVVLGNRGREGRNEQFF.

The chain uses TRBV7-9 and TRBJ2-5, with TRBD2 as a possible D gene (6 bases). The germline V gene encodes CDR1 SEHNR and CDR2 FQNEAQ (reference sequence). The CDR3 has 13 amino acids. V dropped 2 bases and J dropped 5 bases, with 9 bases sitting between them. This chain's CDR3 is CASSLLEGETQYF. DNA for the CDR3: TGTGCCAGCAGCTTACTGGAGGGGGAGACCCAGTACTTC.

The V gene is TRBV25-1, the J gene TRBJ2-1, with 13 bases identical to TRBD2. V was pared by 0 bases and J by 8 bases, with 1 base of the junction left unmatched. The germline V gene has CDR1 MGHDK and CDR2 SYGVNS. The CDR3 length is 15 residues. CDR3: CASSEYGLAGDEQFF. The DNA of the CDR3 is TGTGCCAGCAGTGAATATGGACTAGCGGGAGATGAGCAGTTCTTC.

The table lists this clone with a few counts. The genes are TRBV6-6 and TRBJ1-2, with D unresolved. Germline V gives CDR1 MNHNY, CDR2 SVGAGI (reference sequence). This CDR3 spans 12 amino acids. V was shortened by 8 bases and J by 3 bases, with 10 bases between the two germline ends. The CDR3 sequence: CASRPDYYGYTF. The CDR3 nucleotides are TGTGCCAGCCGCCCGGACTACTATGGCTACACCTTC.

This rearrangement joins TRBV19 to TRBJ2-7; tentative D call: TRBD1 (6 bases). Germline values: CDR1 LNHDA, CDR2 SQIVND (reference sequence). V was trimmed by 2 bases and J by 0 bases, leaving 20 bases between them. This CDR3 is built from 18 residues. The CDR3 nucleotides are TGTGCCAGTAGTATAACGTCGGGTATCAGGGGCATCTCCTACGAGCAGTACTTC. Its protein is CASSITSGIRGISYEQYF.

The V call is TRBV5-8, the J call TRBJ1-1; D remains ambiguous. V gave up 1 base and J gave up 4 bases, with 8 bases separating them. The CDR3 loop spans 13 amino acids. The germline V gene encodes CDR1 SGHTS and CDR2 YDEGEE. CDR3 region: CASSLFKATEAFF. CDR3 DNA sequence: TGTGCCAGCAGCTTGTTCAAGGCCACTGAAGCTTTCTTT.

The rearrangement links TRBV9 to TRBJ2-7; 11 bases line up with TRBD2. CDR3 length: 18 amino acids. V lost 3 bases, J lost 6 bases, and 17 bases stayed unmatched. The germline V gene has CDR1 SGDLS and CDR2 YYNGEE. Here the CDR3 reads CASSARSGGTSGDLEQYF. CDR3 DNA sequence: TGTGCCAGCAGCGCCCGTAGTGGGGGGACTAGCGGAGACCTCGAGCAGTACTTC.